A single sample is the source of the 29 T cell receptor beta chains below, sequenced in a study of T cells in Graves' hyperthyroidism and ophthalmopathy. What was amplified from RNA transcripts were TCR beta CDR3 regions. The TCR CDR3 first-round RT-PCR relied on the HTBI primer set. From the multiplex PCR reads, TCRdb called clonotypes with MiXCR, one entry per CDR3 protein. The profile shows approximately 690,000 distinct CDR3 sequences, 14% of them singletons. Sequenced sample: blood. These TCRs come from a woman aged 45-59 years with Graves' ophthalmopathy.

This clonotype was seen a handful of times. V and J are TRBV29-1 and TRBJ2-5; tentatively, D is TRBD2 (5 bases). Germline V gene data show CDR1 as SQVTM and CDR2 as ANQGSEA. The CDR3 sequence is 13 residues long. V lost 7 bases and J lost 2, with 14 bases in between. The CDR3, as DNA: TGCAGCGCCCCCACGGGGTTACAAGAGACCCAGTACTTC. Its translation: CSAPTGLQETQYF.

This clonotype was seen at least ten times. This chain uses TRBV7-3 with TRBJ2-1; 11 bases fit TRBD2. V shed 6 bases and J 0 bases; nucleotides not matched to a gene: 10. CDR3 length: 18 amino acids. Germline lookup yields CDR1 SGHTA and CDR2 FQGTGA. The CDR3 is CASSLGLAGPSSYNEQFF. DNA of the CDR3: TGTGCCAGCAGTCTCGGACTAGCGGGCCCAAGCTCCTACAATGAGCAGTTCTTC.

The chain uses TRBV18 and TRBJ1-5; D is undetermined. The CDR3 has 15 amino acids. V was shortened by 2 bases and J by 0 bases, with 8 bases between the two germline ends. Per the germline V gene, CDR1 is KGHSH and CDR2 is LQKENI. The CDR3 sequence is CASSPDRHSNQPQHF. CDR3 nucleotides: TGTGCCAGCTCACCAGATCGACATAGCAATCAGCCCCAGCATTTT.

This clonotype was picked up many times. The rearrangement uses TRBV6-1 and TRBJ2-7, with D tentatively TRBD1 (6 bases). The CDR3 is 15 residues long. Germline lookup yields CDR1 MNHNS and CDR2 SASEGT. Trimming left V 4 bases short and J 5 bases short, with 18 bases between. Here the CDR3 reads CASSGLGQGTDEQYF. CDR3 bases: TGTGCCAGCAGTGGCCTTGGGCAGGGGACCGACGAGCAGTACTTC.

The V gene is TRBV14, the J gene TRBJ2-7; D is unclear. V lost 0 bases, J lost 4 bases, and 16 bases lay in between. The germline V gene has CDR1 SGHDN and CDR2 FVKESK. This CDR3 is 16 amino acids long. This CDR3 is CASSQDRGRVWYEQYF. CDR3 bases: TGTGCCAGCAGCCAAGATCGCGGAAGGGTTTGGTACGAGCAGTACTTC. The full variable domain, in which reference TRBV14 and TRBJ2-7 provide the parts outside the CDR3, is EAGVTQFPSHSVIEKGQTVTLRCDPISGHDNLYWYRRVMGKEIKFLLHFVKESKQDESGMPNNRFLAERTGGTYSTLKVQPAELEDSGVYFCASSQDRGRVWYEQYFGPGTRLTVT.

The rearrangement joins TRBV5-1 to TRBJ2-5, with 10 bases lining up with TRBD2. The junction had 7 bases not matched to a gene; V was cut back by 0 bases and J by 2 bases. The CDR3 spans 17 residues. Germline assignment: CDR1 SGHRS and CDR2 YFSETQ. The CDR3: CASSLVLAGVRQETQYF. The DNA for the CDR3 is TGCGCCAGCAGCTTGGTCCTAGCGGGAGTTAGGCAAGAGACCCAGTACTTC. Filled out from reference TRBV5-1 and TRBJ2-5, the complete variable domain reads KAGVTQTPRYLIKTRGQQVTLSCSPISGHRSVSWYQQTPGQGLQFLFEYFSETQRNKGNFPGRFSGRQFSNSRSEMNVSTLELGDSALYLCASSLVLAGVRQETQYFGPGTRLLVL.

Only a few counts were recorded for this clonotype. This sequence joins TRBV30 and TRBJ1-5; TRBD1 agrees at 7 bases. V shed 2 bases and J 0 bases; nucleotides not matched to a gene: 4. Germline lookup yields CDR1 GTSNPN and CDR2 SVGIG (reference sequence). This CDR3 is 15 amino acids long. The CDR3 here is CAWSTGTASNQPQHF. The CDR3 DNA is TGTGCCTGGAGTACCGGGACAGCTAGCAATCAGCCCCAGCATTTT. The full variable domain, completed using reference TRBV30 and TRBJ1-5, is SQTIHQWPATLVQPVGSPLSLECTVEGTSNPNLYWYRQAAGRGLQLLFYSVGIGQISSEVPQNLSASRPQDRQFILSSKKLLLSDSGFYLCAWSTGTASNQPQHFGDGTRLSIL.

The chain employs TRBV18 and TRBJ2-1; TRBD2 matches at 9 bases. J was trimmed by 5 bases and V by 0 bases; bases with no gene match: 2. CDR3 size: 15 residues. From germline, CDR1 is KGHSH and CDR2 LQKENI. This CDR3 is CASSPPSGSDNEQFF. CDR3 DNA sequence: TGTGCCAGCTCACCACCTAGCGGGAGCGACAATGAGCAGTTCTTC.

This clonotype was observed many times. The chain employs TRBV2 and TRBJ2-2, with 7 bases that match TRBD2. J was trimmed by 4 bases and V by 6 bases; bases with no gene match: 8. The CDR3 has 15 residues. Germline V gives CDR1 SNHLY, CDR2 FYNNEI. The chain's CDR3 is CASSEIGLGTGELFF. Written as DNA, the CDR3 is TGTGCCAGCAGCGAGATAGGACTAGGCACCGGGGAGCTGTTTTTT.

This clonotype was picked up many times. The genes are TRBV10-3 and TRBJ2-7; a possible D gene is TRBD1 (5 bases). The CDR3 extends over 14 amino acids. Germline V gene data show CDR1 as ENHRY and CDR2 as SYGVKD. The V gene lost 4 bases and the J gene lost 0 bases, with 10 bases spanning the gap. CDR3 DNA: TGTGCCATCAGTGGAAGACAGAACTCCTACGAGCAGTACTTC. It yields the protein CAISGRQNSYEQYF.

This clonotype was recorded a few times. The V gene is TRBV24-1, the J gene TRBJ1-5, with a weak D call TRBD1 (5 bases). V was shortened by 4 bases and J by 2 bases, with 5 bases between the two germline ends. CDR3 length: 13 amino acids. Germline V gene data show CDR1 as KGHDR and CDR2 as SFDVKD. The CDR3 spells CATSETGNQPQHF. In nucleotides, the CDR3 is TGTGCCACCAGTGAGACAGGCAATCAGCCCCAGCATTTT.

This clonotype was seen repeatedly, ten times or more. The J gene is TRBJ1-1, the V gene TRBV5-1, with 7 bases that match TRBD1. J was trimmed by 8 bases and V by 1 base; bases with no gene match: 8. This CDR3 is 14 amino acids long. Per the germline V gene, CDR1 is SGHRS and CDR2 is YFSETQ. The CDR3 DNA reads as TGCGCCAGCAGCTTGTTAGGGGGGACAGAAGAAGCTTTCTTT. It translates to CASSLLGGTEEAFF.

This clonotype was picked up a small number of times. The CDR3 is CATSAAGNTIYF. The CDR3 DNA is TGTGCCACCAGTGCAGCTGGAAACACCATATATTTT. The gene calls are TRBV24-1 and TRBJ1-3; no reliable D call. V lost 5 bases and J 2 bases, leaving 3 bases between the germline ends. Germline V gives CDR1 KGHDR, CDR2 SFDVKD. This CDR3 has 12 amino acids.

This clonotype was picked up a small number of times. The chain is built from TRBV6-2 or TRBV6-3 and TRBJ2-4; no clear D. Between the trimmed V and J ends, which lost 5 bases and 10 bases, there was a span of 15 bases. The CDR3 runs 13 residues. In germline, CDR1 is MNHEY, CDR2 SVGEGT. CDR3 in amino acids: CASSKDLGVIQYF. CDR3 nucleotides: TGTGCCAGCAGTAAAGATCTAGGAGTTATTCAGTACTTC.

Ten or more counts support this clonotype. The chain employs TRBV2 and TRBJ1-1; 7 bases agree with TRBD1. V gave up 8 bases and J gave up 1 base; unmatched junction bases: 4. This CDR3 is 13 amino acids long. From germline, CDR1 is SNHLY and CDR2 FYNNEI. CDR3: CASRGGRNTEAFF. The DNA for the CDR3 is TGTGCCAGCCGAGGGGGCAGGAACACTGAAGCTTTCTTT.

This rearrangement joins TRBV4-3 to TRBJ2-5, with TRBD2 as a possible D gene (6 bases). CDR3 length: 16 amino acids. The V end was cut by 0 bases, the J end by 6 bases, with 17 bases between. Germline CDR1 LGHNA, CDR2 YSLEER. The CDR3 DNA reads TGCGCCAGCAGCCAAGATTTTGGCGGGAATGCGAAGACCCAGTACTTC. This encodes CASSQDFGGNAKTQYF.

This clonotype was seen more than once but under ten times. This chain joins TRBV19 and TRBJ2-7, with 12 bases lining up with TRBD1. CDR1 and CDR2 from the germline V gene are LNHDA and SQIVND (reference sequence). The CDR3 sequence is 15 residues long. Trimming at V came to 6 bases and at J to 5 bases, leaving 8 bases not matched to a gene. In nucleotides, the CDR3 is TGTGCCAGTAGAAACCGGGACAGGGGGCCCCACGAGCAGTACTTC. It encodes CASRNRDRGPHEQYF.

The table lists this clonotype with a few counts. The CDR3 region is CASSSGGGTGAFF. CDR3 in DNA: TGTGCCAGCTCCTCGGGGGGCGGAACCGGAGCTTTCTTT. This chain links TRBV18 with TRBJ1-1; perhaps TRBD1 as D (6 bases). This CDR3 is 13 amino acids long. CDR1 is KGHSH and CDR2 is LQKENI in the germline V gene. Trimming pared 6 bases from V and 10 bases from J, leaving 18 bases between.

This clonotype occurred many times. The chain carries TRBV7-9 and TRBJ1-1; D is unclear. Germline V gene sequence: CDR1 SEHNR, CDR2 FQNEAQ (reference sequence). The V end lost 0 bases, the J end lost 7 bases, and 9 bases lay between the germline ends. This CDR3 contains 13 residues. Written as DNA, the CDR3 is TGTGCCAGCAGCTTAGCAGACTTACTTGAAGCTTTCTTT. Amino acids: CASSLADLLEAFF. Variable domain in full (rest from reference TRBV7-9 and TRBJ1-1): DTGVSQNPRHKITKRGQNVTFRCDPISEHNRLYWYRQTLGQGPEFLTYFQNEAQLEKSRLLSDRFSAERPKGSFSTLEIQRTEQGDSAMYLCASSLADLLEAFFGQGTRLTVV.

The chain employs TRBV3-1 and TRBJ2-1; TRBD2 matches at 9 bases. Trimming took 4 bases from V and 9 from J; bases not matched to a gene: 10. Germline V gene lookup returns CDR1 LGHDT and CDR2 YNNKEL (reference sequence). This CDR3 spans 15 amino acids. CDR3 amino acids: CASSPGGLAGIEQFF. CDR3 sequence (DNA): TGTGCCAGCAGCCCGGGGGGCCTAGCGGGAATTGAGCAGTTCTTC.

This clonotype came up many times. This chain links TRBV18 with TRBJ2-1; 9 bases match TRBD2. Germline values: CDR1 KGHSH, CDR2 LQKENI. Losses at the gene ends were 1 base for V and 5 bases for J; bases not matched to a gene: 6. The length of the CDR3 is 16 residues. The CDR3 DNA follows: TGTGCCAGCTCACCACTGACTAGCGGAGAGGACAATGAGCAGTTCTTC. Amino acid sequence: CASSPLTSGEDNEQFF.

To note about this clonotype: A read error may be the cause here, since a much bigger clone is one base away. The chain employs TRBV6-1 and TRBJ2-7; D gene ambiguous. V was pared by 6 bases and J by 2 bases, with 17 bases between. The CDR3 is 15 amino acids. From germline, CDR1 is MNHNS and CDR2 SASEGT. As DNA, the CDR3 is TGTGCCAGCAGACGAGCTACCGACGGCCCCTACGAGCAGTACTTC. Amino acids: CASRRATDGPYEQYF.

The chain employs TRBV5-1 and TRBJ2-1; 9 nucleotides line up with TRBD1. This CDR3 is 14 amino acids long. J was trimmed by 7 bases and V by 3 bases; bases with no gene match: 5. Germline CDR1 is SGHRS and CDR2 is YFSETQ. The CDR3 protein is CASSWTGVKNEQFF. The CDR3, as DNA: TGCGCCAGCAGCTGGACAGGGGTTAAAAATGAGCAGTTCTTC.

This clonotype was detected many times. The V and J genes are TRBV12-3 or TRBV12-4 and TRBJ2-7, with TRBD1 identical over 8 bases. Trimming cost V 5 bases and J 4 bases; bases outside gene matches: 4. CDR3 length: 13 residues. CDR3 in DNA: TGTGCCAGCAGTCTACGGACAGGGTACGAGCAGTACTTC. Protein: CASSLRTGYEQYF.

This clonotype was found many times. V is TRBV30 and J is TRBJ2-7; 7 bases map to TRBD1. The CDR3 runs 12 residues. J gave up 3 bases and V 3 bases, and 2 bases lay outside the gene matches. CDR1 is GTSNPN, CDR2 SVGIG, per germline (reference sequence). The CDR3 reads CAWRRTGYEQYF. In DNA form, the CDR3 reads TGTGCCTGGAGAAGGACAGGCTACGAGCAGTACTTC.

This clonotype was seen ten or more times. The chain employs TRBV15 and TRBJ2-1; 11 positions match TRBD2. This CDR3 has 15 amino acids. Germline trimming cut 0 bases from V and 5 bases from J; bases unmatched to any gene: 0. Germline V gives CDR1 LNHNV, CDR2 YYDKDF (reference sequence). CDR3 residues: CATSRELAGDNEQFF. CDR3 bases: TGTGCCACCAGCAGAGAACTAGCGGGAGACAATGAGCAGTTCTTC.

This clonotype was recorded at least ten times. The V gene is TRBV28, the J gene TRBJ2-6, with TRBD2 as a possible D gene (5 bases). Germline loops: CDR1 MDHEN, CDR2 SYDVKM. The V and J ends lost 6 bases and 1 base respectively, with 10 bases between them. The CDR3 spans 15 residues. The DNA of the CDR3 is TGTGCCAGCAGCTTGGGGAGTTCTGGGGCCAACGTCCTGACTTTC. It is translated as CASSLGSSGANVLTF. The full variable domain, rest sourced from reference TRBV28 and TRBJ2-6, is DVKVTQSSRYLVKRTGEKVFLECVQDMDHENMFWYRQDPGLGLRLIYFSYDVKMKEKGDIPEGYSVSREKKERFSLILESASTNQTSMYLCASSLGSSGANVLTFGAGSRLTVL.

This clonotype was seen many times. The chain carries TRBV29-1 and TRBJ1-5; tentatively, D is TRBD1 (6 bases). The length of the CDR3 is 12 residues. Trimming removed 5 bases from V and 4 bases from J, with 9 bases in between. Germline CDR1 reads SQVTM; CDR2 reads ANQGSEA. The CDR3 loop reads CSVITGNQPQHF. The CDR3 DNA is TGCAGCGTTATCACAGGGAATCAGCCCCAGCATTTT.

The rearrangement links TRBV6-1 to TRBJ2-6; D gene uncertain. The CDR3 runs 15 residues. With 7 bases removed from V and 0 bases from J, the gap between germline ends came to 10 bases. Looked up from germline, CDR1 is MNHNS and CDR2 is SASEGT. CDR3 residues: CASKEVSSGANVLTF. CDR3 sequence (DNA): TGTGCCAGCAAGGAAGTAAGCTCTGGGGCCAACGTCCTGACTTTC.